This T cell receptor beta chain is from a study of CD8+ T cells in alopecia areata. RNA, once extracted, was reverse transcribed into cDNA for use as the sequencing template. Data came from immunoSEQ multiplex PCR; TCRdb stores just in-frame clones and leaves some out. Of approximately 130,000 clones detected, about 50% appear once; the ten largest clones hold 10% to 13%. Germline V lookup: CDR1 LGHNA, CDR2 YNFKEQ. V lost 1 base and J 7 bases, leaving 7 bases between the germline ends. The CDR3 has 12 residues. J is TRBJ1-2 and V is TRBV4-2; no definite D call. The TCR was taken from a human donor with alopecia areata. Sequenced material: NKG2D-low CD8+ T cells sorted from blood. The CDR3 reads CASSQAPRGYTF. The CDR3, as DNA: TGTGCCAGCAGCCAAGCTCCCCGTGGCTACACCTTC.